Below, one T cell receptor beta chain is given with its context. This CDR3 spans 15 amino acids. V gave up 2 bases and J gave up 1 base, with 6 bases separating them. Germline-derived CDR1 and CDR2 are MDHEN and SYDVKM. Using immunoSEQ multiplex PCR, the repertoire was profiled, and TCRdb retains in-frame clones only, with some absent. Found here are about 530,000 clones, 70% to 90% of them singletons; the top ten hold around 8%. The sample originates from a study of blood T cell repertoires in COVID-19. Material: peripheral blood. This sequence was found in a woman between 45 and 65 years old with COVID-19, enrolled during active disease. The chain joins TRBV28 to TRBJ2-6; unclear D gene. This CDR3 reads CASSLQASGANVLTF. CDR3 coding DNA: TGTGCCAGCAGTTTACAGGCTTCTGGGGCCAACGTCCTGACTTTC. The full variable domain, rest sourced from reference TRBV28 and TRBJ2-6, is DVKVTQSSRYLVKRTGEKVFLECVQDMDHENMFWYRQDPGLGLRLIYFSYDVKMKEKGDIPEGYSVSREKKERFSLILESASTNQTSMYLCASSLQASGANVLTFGAGSRLTVL.